These T cell receptor beta chains were read from a single sample in a study of T cells in Graves' hyperthyroidism and ophthalmopathy. Using its own MiXCR run on the multiplex PCR reads, TCRdb lists one record per CDR3 protein. The top ten hold less than 20% of the sample, which has 300,000 to 450,000 distinct CDR3 sequences, roughly 15% seen once. Sequences were obtained from blood. The receptors shown here come from a woman in her 30s with Graves' ophthalmopathy. Both conserved end residues are part of each CDR3.

j_call	v_call	cdr3_aa
TRBJ2-1	TRBV7-9	CASSSREAGHEQFF
TRBJ2-1	TRBV28	CASSSTPRVEQFF
TRBJ1-6	TRBV25-1	CASSETSGRPLHF
TRBJ2-2	TRBV9	CASSLAATNTGELFF
TRBJ2-3	TRBV30	CAWSDQGVFSTDTQYF
TRBJ1-3	TRBV7-2	CASSPWTDRSGNTIYF
TRBJ1-3	TRBV3-1	CASSGTDSGNTIYF
TRBJ1-1	TRBV5-5	CASSLAPTGTGGTFFPEAFF
TRBJ2-2	TRBV20-1	CSAREEAGGRFAGELFF
TRBJ2-1	TRBV6-5	CASSYSSSGGTKSYNEQFF
TRBJ2-7	TRBV7-8	CASSLGSWAGSYEQYF
TRBJ2-1	TRBV19	CASSISQGLGLNEQFF
TRBJ1-2	TRBV27	CASSLGENYGYTF
TRBJ2-5	TRBV5-4	CASNPGGVQETQYF
TRBJ1-5	TRBV28	CASRPPGTGSQPQHF
TRBJ2-3	TRBV14	CASSQGQLASTDTQYF
TRBJ2-7	TRBV28	CASSLPRGPGYEQYF
TRBJ1-5	TRBV20-1	CSALPGGGGQPQHF
TRBJ2-5	TRBV28	CASRGGGTQETQYF